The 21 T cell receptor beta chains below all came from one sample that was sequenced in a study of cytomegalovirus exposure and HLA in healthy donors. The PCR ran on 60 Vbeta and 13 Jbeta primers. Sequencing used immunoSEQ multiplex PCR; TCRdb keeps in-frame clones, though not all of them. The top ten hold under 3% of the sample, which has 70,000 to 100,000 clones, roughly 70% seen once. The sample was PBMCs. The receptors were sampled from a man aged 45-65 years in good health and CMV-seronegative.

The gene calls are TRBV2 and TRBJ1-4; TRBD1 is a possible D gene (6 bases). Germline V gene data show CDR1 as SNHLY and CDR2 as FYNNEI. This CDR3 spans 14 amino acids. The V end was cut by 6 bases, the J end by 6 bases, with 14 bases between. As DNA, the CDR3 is TGTGCCAGCAGCCTACAGGGTATAGATGAAAAACTGTTTTTT. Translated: CASSLQGIDEKLFF.

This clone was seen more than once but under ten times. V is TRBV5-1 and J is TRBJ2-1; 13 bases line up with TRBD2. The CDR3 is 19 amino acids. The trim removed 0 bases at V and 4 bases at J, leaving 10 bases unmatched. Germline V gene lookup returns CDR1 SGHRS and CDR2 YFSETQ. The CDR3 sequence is CASSLAGTSGVNEYNEQFF. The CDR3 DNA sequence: TGCGCCAGCAGCTTGGCCGGGACTAGCGGGGTAAACGAGTACAATGAGCAGTTCTTC.

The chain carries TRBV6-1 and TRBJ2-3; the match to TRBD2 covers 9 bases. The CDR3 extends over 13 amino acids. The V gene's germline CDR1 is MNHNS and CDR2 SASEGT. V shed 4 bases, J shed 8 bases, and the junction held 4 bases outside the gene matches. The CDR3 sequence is CASSVAGARTQYF. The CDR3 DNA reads TGTGCCAGCAGTGTAGCGGGGGCGCGTACGCAGTATTTT.

The CDR3 region is CASSVVYGNYGYTF. Here the CDR3 DNA reads TGTGCCAGCAGTGTAGTTTACGGGAACTATGGCTACACCTTC. The chain employs TRBV6-4 and TRBJ1-2; D not resolved. The V end was cut by 4 bases, the J end by 2 bases, with 11 bases between. Germline V lookup: CDR1 MRHNA, CDR2 SNTAGT. This CDR3 spans 14 amino acids.

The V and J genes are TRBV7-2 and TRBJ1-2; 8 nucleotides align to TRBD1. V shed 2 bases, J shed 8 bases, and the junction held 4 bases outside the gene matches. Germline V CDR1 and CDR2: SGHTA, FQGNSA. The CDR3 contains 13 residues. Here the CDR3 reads CASSLNRGEGYTF. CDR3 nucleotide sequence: TGTGCCAGCAGCTTAAACAGGGGGGAAGGCTACACCTTC.

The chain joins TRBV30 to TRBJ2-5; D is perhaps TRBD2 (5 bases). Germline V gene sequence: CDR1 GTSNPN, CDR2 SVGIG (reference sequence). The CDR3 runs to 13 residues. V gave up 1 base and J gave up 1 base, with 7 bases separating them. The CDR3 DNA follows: TGTGCCTGGAGTGGTGGAGGCCAAGAGACCCAGTACTTC. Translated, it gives CAWSGGGQETQYF.

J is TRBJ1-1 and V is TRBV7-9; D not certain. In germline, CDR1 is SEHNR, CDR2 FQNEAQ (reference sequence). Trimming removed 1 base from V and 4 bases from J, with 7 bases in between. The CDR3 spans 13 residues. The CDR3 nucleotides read TGTGCCAGCAGCTTAGTATCAGGCACTGAAGCTTTCTTT. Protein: CASSLVSGTEAFF.

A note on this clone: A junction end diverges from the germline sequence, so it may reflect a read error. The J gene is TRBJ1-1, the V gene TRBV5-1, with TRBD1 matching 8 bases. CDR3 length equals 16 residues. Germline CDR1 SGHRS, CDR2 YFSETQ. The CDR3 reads CASSAGQGWMKTEAFF. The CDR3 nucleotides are TGCGCCAGCAGCGCTGGACAGGGCTGGATGAAGACTGAAGCTTTCTTT. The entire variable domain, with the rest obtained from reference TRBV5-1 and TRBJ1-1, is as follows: KAGVTQTPRYLIKTRGQQVTLSCSPISGHRSVSWYQQTPGQGLQFLFEYFSETQRNKGNFPGRFSGRQFSNSRSEMNVSTLELGDSALYLCASSAGQGWMKTEAFFGQGTRLTVV.

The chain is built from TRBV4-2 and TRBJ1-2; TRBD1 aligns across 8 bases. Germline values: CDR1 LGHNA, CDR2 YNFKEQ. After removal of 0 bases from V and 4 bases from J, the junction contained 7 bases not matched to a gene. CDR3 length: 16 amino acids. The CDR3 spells CASSQDRDRPSYGYTF. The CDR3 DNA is TGTGCCAGCAGCCAAGATAGGGACAGGCCTTCCTATGGCTACACCTTC.

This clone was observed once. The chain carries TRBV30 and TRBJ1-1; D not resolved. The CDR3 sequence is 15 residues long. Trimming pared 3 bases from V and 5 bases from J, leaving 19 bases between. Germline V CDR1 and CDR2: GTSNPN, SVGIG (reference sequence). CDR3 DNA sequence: TGTGCCTGGAGCCCCCCCGGGAGGAGCTGGACTGAAGCTTTCTTT. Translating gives CAWSPPGRSWTEAFF. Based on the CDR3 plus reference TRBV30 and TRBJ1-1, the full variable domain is SQTIHQWPATLVQPVGSPLSLECTVEGTSNPNLYWYRQAAGRGLQLLFYSVGIGQISSEVPQNLSASRPQDRQFILSSKKLLLSDSGFYLCAWSPPGRSWTEAFFGQGTRLTVV.

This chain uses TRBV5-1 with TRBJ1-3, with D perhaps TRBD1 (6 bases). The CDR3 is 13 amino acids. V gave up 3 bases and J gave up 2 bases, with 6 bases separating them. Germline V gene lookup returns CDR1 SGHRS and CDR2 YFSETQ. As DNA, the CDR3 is TGCGCCAGCAGCTCAGGGGCTGGAAACACCATATATTTT. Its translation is CASSSGAGNTIYF.

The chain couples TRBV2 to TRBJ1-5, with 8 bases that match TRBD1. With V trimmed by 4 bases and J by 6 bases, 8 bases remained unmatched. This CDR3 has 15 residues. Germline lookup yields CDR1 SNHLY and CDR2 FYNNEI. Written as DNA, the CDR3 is TGTGCCAGCAGTGTTAGGACAGGGAACAGTCAGCCCCAGCATTTT. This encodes CASSVRTGNSQPQHF.

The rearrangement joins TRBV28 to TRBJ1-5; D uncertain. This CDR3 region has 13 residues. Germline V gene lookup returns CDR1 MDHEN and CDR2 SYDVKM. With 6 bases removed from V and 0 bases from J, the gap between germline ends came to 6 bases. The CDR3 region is CASSTNSNQPQHF. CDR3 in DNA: TGTGCCAGCAGCACTAATAGCAATCAGCCCCAGCATTTT.

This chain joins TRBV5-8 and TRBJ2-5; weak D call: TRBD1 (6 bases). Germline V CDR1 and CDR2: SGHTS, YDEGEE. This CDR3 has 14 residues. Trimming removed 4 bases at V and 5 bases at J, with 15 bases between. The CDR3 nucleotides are TGTGCCAGCAGCAGCAAGACAGGCGCGGAGACCCAGTACTTC. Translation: CASSSKTGAETQYF.

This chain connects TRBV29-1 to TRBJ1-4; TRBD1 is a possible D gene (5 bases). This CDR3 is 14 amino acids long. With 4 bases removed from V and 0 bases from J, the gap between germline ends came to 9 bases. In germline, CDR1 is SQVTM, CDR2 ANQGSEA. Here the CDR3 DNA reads TGCAGCGTTGTCGCAGGGCCAACTAATGAAAAACTGTTTTTT. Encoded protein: CSVVAGPTNEKLFF.

CDR3 in DNA: TGTGCCAGCAGCTTATTGTTGGCAGGGCGGAAGACCCAGTACTTC. This sequence encodes CASSLLLAGRKTQYF. J is TRBJ2-5 and V is TRBV11-2; a possible D gene is TRBD1 (5 bases). Trimming cost V 2 bases and J 6 bases, with 16 bases left between them. The CDR3 loop spans 15 amino acids. Germline values: CDR1 SGHAT, CDR2 FQNNGV.

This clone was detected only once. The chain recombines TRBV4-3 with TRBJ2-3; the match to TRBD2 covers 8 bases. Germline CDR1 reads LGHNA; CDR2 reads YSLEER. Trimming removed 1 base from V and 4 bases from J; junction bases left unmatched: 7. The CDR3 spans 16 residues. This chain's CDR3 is CASSQGAKLAADTQYF. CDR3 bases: TGCGCCAGCAGCCAAGGCGCAAAACTAGCGGCAGATACGCAGTATTTT.

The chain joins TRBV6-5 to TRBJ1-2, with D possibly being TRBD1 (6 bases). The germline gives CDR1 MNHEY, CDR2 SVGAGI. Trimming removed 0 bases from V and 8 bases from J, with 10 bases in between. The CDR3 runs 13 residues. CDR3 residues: CASSYSTGGGYTF. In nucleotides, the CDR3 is TGTGCCAGCAGTTACTCGACAGGAGGAGGCTACACCTTC.

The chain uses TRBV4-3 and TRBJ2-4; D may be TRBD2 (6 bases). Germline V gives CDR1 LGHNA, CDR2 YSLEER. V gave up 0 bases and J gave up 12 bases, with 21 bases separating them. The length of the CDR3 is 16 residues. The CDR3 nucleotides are TGCGCCAGCAGCCAAGACCCTCATAGCGGATTCGTGACTCAGTACTTC. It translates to CASSQDPHSGFVTQYF.

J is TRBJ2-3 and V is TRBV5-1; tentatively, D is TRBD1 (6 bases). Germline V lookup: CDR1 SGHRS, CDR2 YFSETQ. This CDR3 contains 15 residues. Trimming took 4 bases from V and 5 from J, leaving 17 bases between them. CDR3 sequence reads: CASSQTGEAGDTQYF. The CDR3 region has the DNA TGCGCCAGCAGCCAGACAGGTGAGGCAGGAGATACGCAGTATTTT.

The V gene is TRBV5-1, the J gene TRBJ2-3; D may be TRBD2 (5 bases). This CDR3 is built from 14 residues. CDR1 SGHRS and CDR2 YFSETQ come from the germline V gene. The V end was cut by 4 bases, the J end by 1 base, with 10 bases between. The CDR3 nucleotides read TGCGCCAGCAGCCGGGAATCGGGCACAGATACGCAGTATTTT. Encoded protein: CASSRESGTDTQYF.